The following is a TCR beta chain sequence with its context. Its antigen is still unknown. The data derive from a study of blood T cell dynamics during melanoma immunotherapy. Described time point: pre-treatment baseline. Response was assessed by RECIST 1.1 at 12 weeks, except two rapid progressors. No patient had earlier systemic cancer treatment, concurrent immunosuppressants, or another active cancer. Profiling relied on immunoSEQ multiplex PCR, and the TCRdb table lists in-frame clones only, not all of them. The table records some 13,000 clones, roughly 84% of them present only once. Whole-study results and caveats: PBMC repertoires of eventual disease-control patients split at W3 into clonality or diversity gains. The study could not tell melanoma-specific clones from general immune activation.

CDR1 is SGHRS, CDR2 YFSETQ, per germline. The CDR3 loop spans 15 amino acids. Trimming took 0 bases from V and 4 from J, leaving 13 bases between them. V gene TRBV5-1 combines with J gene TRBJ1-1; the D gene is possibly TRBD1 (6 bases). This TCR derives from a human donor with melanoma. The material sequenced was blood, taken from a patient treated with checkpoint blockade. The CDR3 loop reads CASSLDGQPITEAFF. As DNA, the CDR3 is TGCGCCAGCAGCTTGGATGGACAGCCGATCACTGAAGCTTTCTTT. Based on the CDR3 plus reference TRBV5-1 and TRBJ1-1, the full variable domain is KAGVTQTPRYLIKTRGQQVTLSCSPISGHRSVSWYQQTPGQGLQFLFEYFSETQRNKGNFPGRFSGRQFSNSRSEMNVSTLELGDSALYLCASSLDGQPITEAFFGQGTRLTVV.